This T cell receptor beta chain was identified during a study of technical replicates of blood from a few donors. This table comes from immunoSEQ multiplex PCR, and its TCRdb copy is limited to in-frame clones, with some not included. The table records about 91,000 clones, less than 95% of them present only once. Germline V gives CDR1 LNHDA, CDR2 SQIVND (reference sequence). V was clipped by 7 bases and J by 1 base; unmatched bases: 9. CDR3 size: 16 residues. Sequencing used T cells isolated from PBMCs. This TCR derives from a human donor in good health. V and J are TRBV19 and TRBJ2-5; 10 bases align to TRBD2. CDR3 bases: TGTGCCAGTACTACTAGCGGGATGATTGGCCAAGAGACCCAGTACTTC. Protein sequence: CASTTSGMIGQETQYF. The variable domain in full, with the rest retrieved from reference TRBV19 and TRBJ2-5, is DGGITQSPKYLFRKEGQNVTLSCEQNLNHDAMYWYRQDPGQGLRLIYYSQIVNDFQKGDIAEGYSVSREKKESFPLTVTSAQKNPTAFYLCASTTSGMIGQETQYFGPGTRLLVL.